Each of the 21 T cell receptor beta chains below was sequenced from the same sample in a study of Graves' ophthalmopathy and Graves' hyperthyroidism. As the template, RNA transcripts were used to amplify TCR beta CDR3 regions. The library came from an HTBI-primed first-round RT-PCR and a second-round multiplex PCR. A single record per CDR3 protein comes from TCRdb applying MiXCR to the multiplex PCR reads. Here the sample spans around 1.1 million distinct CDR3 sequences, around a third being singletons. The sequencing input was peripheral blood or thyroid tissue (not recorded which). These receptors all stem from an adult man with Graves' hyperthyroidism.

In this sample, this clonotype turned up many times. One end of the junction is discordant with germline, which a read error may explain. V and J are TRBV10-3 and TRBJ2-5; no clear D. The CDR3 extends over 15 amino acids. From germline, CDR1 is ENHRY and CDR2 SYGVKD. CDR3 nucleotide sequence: TGTGCCATCAGTGACTCGAGCAGTAACCAGGAGACCCAGTACTTC. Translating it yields CAISDSSSNQETQYF.

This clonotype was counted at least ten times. CDR3 nucleotides: TGCGCCAGCAGCCAAGGGGACAGCCAAGAGACCCAGTACTTC. Protein: CASSQGDSQETQYF. The gene calls are TRBV4-1 and TRBJ2-5; TRBD1 matches 7 bases. The CDR3 runs to 14 residues. V lost 1 base, J lost 1 base, and 0 bases stayed unmatched. The germline gives CDR1 MGHRA, CDR2 YSYEKL.

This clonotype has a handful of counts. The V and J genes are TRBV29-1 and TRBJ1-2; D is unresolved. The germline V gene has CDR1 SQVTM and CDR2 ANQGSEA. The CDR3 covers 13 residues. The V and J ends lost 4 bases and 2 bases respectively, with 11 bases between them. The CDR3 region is CSVVTAANYGYTF. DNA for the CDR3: TGCAGCGTTGTTACAGCCGCCAACTATGGCTACACCTTC.

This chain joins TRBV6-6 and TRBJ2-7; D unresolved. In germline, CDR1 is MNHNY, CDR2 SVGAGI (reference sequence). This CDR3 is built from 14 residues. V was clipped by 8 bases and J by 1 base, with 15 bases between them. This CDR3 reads CASLGSLSSYEQYF. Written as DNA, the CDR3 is TGTGCCAGCCTCGGTTCTTTGAGTTCCTACGAGCAGTACTTC.

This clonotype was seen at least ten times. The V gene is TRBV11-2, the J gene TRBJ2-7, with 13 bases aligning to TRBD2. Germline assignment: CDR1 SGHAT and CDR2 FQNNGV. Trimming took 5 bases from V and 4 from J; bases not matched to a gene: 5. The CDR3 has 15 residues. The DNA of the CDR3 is TGTGCCAGCAGCCTAGGACTAGCGGGAGTTTACGAGCAGTACTTC. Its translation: CASSLGLAGVYEQYF.

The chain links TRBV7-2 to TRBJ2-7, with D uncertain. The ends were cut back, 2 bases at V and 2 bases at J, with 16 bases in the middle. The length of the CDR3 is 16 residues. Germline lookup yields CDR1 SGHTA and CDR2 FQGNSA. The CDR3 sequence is CASSLKGNGLPYEQYF. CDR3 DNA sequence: TGTGCCAGCAGCTTAAAAGGAAACGGGCTTCCCTACGAGCAGTACTTC.

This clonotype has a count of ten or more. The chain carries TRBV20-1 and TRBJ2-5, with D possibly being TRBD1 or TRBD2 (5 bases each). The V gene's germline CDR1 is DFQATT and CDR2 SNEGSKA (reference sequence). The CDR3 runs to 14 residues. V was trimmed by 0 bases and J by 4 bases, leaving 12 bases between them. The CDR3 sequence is CSARDLGDRETQYF. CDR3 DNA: TGCAGTGCTAGAGATTTGGGGGATCGAGAGACCCAGTACTTC.

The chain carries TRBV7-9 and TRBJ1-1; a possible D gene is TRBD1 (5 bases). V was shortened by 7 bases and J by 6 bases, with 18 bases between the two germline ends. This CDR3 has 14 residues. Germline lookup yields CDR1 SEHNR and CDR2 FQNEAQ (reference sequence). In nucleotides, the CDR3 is TGTGCCAGCATCGTCTACCGGGACGGCGCTGAAGCTTTCTTT. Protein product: CASIVYRDGAEAFF.

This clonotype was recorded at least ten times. The DNA for the CDR3 is TGTGCCAGCAGCTTAGGCGGGGGGGCCCACGAGCAGTACTTC. Amino acid sequence: CASSLGGGAHEQYF. The chain joins TRBV11-2 to TRBJ2-7, with 9 bases identical to TRBD2. CDR1 and CDR2 from the germline V gene are SGHAT and FQNNGV. V lost 1 base to trimming and J lost 5 bases; unmatched junction nucleotides: 3. The length of the CDR3 is 14 residues.

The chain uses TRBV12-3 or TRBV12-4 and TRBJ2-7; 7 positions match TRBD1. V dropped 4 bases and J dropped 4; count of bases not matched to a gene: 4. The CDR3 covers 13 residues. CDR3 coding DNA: TGTGCCAGCAGTTCGGGACAGAGATACGAGCAGTACTTC. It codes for CASSSGQRYEQYF.

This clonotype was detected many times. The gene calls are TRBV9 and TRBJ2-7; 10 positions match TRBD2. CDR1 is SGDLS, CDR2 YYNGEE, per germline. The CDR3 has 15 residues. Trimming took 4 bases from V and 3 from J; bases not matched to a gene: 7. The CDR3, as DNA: TGTGCCAGCAGCCCCCGACTAGCGGGTAACTACGAGCAGTACTTC. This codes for CASSPRLAGNYEQYF.

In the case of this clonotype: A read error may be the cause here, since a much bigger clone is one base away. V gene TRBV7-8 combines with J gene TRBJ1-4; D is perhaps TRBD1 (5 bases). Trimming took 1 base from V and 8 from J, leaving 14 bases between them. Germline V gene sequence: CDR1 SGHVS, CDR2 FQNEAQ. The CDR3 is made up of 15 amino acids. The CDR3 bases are TGTGCCAGCAGCTTAGGTGCAGGGAATCCGGAAAAACTGTTTTTT. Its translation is CASSLGAGNPEKLFF.

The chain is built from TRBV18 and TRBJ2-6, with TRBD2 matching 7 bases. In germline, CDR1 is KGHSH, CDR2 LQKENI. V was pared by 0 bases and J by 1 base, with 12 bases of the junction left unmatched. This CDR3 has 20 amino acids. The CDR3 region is CASSPPAGVTPISGANVLTF. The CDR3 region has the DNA TGTGCCAGCTCACCACCGGCGGGAGTGACGCCGATATCTGGGGCCAACGTCCTGACTTTC.

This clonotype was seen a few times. The CDR3, as DNA: TGTGCCAGCAGTAAGACAGGGACAGCATCCGGGGAGCTGTTTTTT. Translating it yields CASSKTGTASGELFF. The rearrangement uses TRBV6-1 and TRBJ2-2; 7 bases are shared with TRBD1. The CDR3 runs to 15 residues. CDR1 is MNHNS, CDR2 SASEGT, per germline. With 5 bases clipped from V and 6 bases from J, the junction kept 9 bases outside the gene matches.

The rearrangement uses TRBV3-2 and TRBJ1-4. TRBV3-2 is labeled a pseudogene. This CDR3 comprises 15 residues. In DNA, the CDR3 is TGTGCCAGCAGCCACGGTCCAAACGGTGGTGAAAAACTGTTTTTT. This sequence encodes CASSHGPNGGEKLFF.

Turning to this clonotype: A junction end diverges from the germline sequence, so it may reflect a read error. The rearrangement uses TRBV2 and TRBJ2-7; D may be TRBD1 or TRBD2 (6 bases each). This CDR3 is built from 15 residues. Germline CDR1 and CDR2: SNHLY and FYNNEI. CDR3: CASSQGPGANYEQYF. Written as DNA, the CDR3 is TGCGCCAGCAGCCAAGGACCGGGGGCGAACTACGAGCAGTACTTC.

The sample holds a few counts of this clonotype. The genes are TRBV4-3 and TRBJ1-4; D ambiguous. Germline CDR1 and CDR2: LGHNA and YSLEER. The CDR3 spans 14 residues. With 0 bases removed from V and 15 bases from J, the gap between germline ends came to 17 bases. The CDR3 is CASSQDWSPHGLFF. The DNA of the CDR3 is TGCGCCAGCAGCCAAGATTGGTCTCCCCACGGATTGTTTTTT.

The CDR3, as DNA: TGCAGCGTATCGCGGGGTAGGACCACTGAAGCTTTCTTT. It translates to CSVSRGRTTEAFF. This chain connects TRBV29-1 to TRBJ1-1, with D uncertain. V dropped 6 bases and J dropped 4 bases, with 15 bases sitting between them. Germline V gene data show CDR1 as SQVTM and CDR2 as ANQGSEA. There are 13 residues in the CDR3.

DNA of the CDR3: TGTGCCAGCAGTAACTTTGGACAGTCAAGCTACACCTTC. It codes for CASSNFGQSSYTF. The chain carries TRBV6-2 or TRBV6-3 and TRBJ1-2, with D possibly being TRBD1 (6 bases). Trimming removed 5 bases at V and 9 bases at J, with 16 bases between. Germline lookup yields CDR1 MNHEY and CDR2 SVGEGT. The CDR3 has 13 amino acids.

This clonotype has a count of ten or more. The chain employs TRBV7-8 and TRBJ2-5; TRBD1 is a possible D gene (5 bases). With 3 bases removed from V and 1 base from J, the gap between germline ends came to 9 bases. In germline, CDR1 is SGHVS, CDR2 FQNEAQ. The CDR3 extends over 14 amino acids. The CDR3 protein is CASSFSTVQETQYF. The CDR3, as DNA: TGTGCCAGCAGCTTCTCGACAGTCCAAGAGACCCAGTACTTC.

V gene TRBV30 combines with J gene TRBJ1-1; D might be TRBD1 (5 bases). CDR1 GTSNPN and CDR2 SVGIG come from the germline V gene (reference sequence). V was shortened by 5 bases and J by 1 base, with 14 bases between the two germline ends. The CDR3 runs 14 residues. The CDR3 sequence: CAWDLGQRNTEAFF. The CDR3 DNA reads TGTGCCTGGGACCTAGGACAACGGAACACTGAAGCTTTCTTT. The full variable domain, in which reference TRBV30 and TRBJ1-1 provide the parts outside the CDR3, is SQTIHQWPATLVQPVGSPLSLECTVEGTSNPNLYWYRQAAGRGLQLLFYSVGIGQISSEVPQNLSASRPQDRQFILSSKKLLLSDSGFYLCAWDLGQRNTEAFFGQGTRLTVV.